This TCR beta chain was obtained from a study of shared clonotypes between healthy human individuals. Study-level findings and limits: Clonotype sharing across a few donors was observed for 4% to 6.5% of naive CD4 clonotypes.

CDR1 is LGHNA, CDR2 YSLEER, per germline. V was clipped by 4 bases and J by 9 bases; unmatched bases: 6. This CDR3 is built from 14 residues. Sequencing was performed with immunoSEQ multiplex PCR; in TCRdb, only in-frame clones are kept and a portion is missing. The data hold about 2.4 million clones, with 80% to 95% observed a single time. A word on this clone: Its antigen is unknown.

The gene calls are TRBV4-3 and TRBJ2-1; 10 bases line up with TRBD1. Sequenced input: naive CD4+ T cells from PBMCs. Subset noted: CD45RA+ positively selected. This sequence was found in a man between 18 and 35 years old in good health. Some clones in this sample may be carry-over from other donors' samples. DNA for the CDR3: TGCGCCAGCAGCCTGGGGACAGGGGTTAGTGAGCAGTTCTTC. Translation: CASSLGTGVSEQFF.